The 12 T cell receptor beta chains below come from one sample, sequenced in a study of blood T cell repertoires in COVID-19. Produced via immunoSEQ multiplex PCR; TCRdb's table is partial and in-frame only. This sample has some 74,000 clones, with over 80% found just once. Sequencing was done on a sample of peripheral blood. The receptor set was obtained from a woman older than 75 with acute or convalescent COVID-19.

This clone was detected once. Germline is not matched at one junction end, which may reflect a read error. The chain carries TRBV5-4 and TRBJ2-5; D may be TRBD1 (8 bases). CDR3 length: 16 residues. The germline CDR1 and CDR2 sequences are SGHNT and YYREEE (reference sequence). The CDR3: CARSLSGNRGGETQYF. In DNA form, the CDR3 reads TGTGCCAGGAGCTTATCGGGGAACAGGGGGGGAGAGACCCAGTACTTC.

The J gene is TRBJ2-5, the V gene TRBV5-4; 7 nucleotides match TRBD1. CDR3 length equals 14 residues. After removal of 4 bases from V and 1 base from J, the junction contained 4 bases not matched to a gene. Germline V gives CDR1 SGHNT, CDR2 YYREEE (reference sequence). The CDR3 region is CASSPGQLQETQYF. The CDR3 coding sequence is TGTGCCAGCAGCCCGGGACAGCTCCAAGAGACCCAGTACTTC.

The chain links TRBV2 to TRBJ1-2; D might be TRBD1 (6 bases). The CDR3 extends over 13 amino acids. Per germline, CDR1 SNHLY and CDR2 FYNNEI. Trimming stripped 6 bases from V and 6 bases from J, with 14 bases between. CDR3 sequence: CASSPLGADGYTF. CDR3 bases: TGTGCCAGCAGCCCCCTGGGGGCTGATGGCTACACCTTC.

The rearrangement joins TRBV10-3 to TRBJ2-7; 10 nucleotides line up with TRBD2. This CDR3 has 15 residues. V lost 8 bases and J lost 4; bases outside the gene matches: 11. Germline V gene sequence: CDR1 ENHRY, CDR2 SYGVKD. In nucleotides, the CDR3 is TGTGCCATCGGTGCCACCGTGGGACTAGCGTACGAGCAGTACTTC. Protein sequence: CAIGATVGLAYEQYF.

The V gene is TRBV3-1 (or the pseudogene TRBV3-2), the J gene TRBJ2-1; 9 bases map to TRBD1. With 4 bases clipped from V and 7 bases from J, the junction kept 11 bases outside the gene matches. Germline CDR1 reads LGHDT; CDR2 reads YNNKEL (reference sequence). This CDR3 is 16 amino acids long. The CDR3 spells CASSLRSGQGINEQFF. The CDR3 region has the DNA TGTGCCAGCAGCCTAAGATCGGGACAGGGCATTAATGAGCAGTTCTTC.

This clone was found a few times. The chain couples TRBV5-6 to TRBJ2-5, with TRBD2 matching over 7 bases. Germline V gene sequence: CDR1 SGHDT, CDR2 YYEEEE. Trimming took 3 bases from V and 2 from J; bases not matched to a gene: 10. The CDR3 has 16 residues. The CDR3 DNA reads TGTGCCAGCAGCTCGACCGGGACTACCCGTCAAGAGACCCAGTACTTC. It translates to CASSSTGTTRQETQYF.

The chain carries TRBV6-5 and TRBJ1-6; weak D call: TRBD1 (6 bases). CDR1 is MNHEY, CDR2 SVGAGI, per germline. V dropped 7 bases and J dropped 7 bases, with 17 bases sitting between them. The CDR3 length is 15 residues. CDR3 protein: CASTPTGLGNSPLHF. DNA of the CDR3: TGTGCCAGCACCCCCACAGGGCTGGGGAATTCACCCCTCCACTTT.

The chain is built from TRBV19 and TRBJ1-1; D is ambiguous. CDR3 length: 15 residues. Trimming cost V 0 bases and J 5 bases, with 13 bases left between them. The V gene's germline CDR1 is LNHDA and CDR2 SQIVND (reference sequence). The CDR3 region is CASSIDLIGRTEAFF. As DNA, the CDR3 is TGTGCCAGTAGTATAGATCTAATCGGGAGGACTGAAGCTTTCTTT.

The chain employs TRBV19 and TRBJ1-2; TRBD1 agrees at 8 bases. The ends lost 10 bases at V and 6 bases at J; junction bases unmatched: 16. The CDR3 loop spans 15 amino acids. CDR1 and CDR2 (germline): LNHDA, SQIVND (reference sequence). Written as DNA, the CDR3 is TGTGCCACCCTAGACCGGGACAGGCGACCGAATGGCTACACCTTC. This gives the protein CATLDRDRRPNGYTF.

The V call is TRBV4-2, the J call TRBJ1-2, with 7 bases aligning to TRBD1. Germline lookup yields CDR1 LGHNA and CDR2 YNFKEQ. CDR3 length equals 15 residues. With V trimmed by 1 base and J by 3 bases, 5 bases remained unmatched. The CDR3 region has the DNA TGTGCCAGCAGCCAAGGGGAAGGGGGCTACTATGGCTACACCTTC. Translated: CASSQGEGGYYGYTF.

In its sample, this clone was seen a few times. The chain employs TRBV9 and TRBJ1-1; unclear D gene. This CDR3 has 12 residues. V was clipped by 3 bases and J by 8 bases, with 11 bases between them. Germline assignment: CDR1 SGDLS and CDR2 YYNGEE. The CDR3 sequence is CASSASEGEAFF. The CDR3 nucleotides are TGTGCCAGCAGCGCCAGCGAGGGCGAAGCTTTCTTT.

The chain carries TRBV18 and TRBJ2-1, with TRBD2 identical over 13 bases. The germline CDR1 and CDR2 sequences are KGHSH and LQKENI. CDR3 length equals 15 residues. Trimming removed 6 bases from V and 7 bases from J; junction bases left unmatched: 6. The CDR3 spells CASSLGTSGKNEQFF. The CDR3 DNA follows: TGTGCCAGCTCGCTAGGGACTAGCGGGAAGAATGAGCAGTTCTTC.